The clone carrying this TCR beta chain was seen repeatedly, ten times or more. Its antigen remains unknown. Sample barcodes and UMIs were carried by the TCR alpha and TCR beta cDNA libraries that 5'RACE generated with constant-segment primers. TCRdb redid the calling of the 5' RACE reads with MiXCR, one entry per CDR3 protein. This sample has 550,000 to 700,000 distinct CDR3 sequences, with roughly 17% found just once. The data were obtained in a study of T-cell memory formation after mild COVID-19. Across the study: The TCR clusters were mostly specific to one donor. Study results and caveats: CD4+ contracting clones were found mainly in CM and EM, and CD8+ ones in EMRA.

Source material: PBMCs or a T cell subset sorted from them (not recorded which). The clonotype was recovered from an adult woman who had mild COVID-19 (a few samples of this study predate the infection). Cell type and time point are not known.

As DNA, the CDR3 is TGTGCCAGCAGCGTTGGGGGGGGGAGCACAGATACGCAGTATTTT. It codes for CASSVGGGSTDTQYF. V is TRBV9 and J is TRBJ2-3, with 7 bases identical to TRBD2. V lost 2 bases to trimming and J lost 0 bases; unmatched junction nucleotides: 3. Germline lookup yields CDR1 SGDLS and CDR2 YYNGEE. The CDR3 contains 15 residues.